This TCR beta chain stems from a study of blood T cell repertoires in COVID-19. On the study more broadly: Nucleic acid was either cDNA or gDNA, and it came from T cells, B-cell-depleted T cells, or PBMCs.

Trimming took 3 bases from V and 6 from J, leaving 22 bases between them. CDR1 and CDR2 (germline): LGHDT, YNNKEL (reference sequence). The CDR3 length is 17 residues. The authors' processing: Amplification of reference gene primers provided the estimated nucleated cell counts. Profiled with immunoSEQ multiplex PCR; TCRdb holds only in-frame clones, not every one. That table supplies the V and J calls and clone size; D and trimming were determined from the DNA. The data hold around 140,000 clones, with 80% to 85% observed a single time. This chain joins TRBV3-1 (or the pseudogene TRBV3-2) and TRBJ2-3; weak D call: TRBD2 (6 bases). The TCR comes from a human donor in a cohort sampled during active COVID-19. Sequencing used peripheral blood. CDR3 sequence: CASSHQRPGGAPDTQYF. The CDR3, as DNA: TGTGCCAGCAGCCATCAACGGCCCGGGGGTGCCCCGGATACGCAGTATTTT.